One sample yielded the 28 T cell receptor beta chains listed below, sequenced in a study of graft-versus-host responses after intestinal transplantation. TCRdb's table, derived via immunoSEQ multiplex PCR, lists solely in-frame clones and lacks some. This sample has tens of thousands of clones, with more than 85% found just once. The sample consisted of PBMCs, taken 66 days after intestinal transplant. All receptors derive from a human patient who received an intestinal transplant, so some T cells may come from the graft donor.

This chain joins TRBV7-8 and TRBJ1-5, with D possibly matching TRBD1 (5 bases). With 1 base removed from V and 5 bases from J, the gap between germline ends came to 6 bases. CDR1 and CDR2 from the germline V gene are SGHVS and FQNEAQ. This CDR3 spans 13 amino acids. In DNA, the CDR3 is TGTGCCAGCAGCTTAGGAGGGGATCAGCCCCAGCATTTT. Its protein is CASSLGGDQPQHF.

The chain employs TRBV14 and TRBJ1-4, with TRBD1 as a possible D gene (5 bases). The V and J ends lost 4 bases and 8 bases respectively, with 14 bases between them. CDR1 SGHDN and CDR2 FVKESK come from the germline V gene. The CDR3 consists of 14 residues. The CDR3 DNA reads as TGTGCCAGCAGCCTCCGACAGTCGGGGGAAAAACTGTTTTTT. This gives the protein CASSLRQSGEKLFF.

The chain recombines TRBV4-1 with TRBJ2-7, with a weak D call TRBD1 (6 bases). CDR3 size: 13 residues. In germline, CDR1 is MGHRA, CDR2 YSYEKL. V was cut by 3 bases and J by 4 bases, with 10 bases left in between. CDR3 nucleotides: TGCGCCAGCAGCCATTTACAGGGATACGAGCAGTACTTC. Protein product: CASSHLQGYEQYF.

The chain joins TRBV9 to TRBJ2-2; perhaps D is TRBD1 or TRBD2 (5 bases each). The germline V and J ends were trimmed by 3 bases and 2 bases, with 14 bases remaining between them. Germline lookup yields CDR1 SGDLS and CDR2 YYNGEE. The CDR3 has 16 amino acids. Written as DNA, the CDR3 is TGTGCCAGCAGCGCCGTCGGGACCGCTAACACCGGGGAGCTGTTTTTT. As protein: CASSAVGTANTGELFF.

V is TRBV18 and J is TRBJ2-7; TRBD1 agrees at 8 bases. The germline V gene has CDR1 KGHSH and CDR2 LQKENI. The CDR3 has 15 residues. V lost 5 bases and J lost 6; bases outside the gene matches: 12. The CDR3, as DNA: TGTGCCAGCTCAACCGCCCCCGACAGGGGACGCGAGCAGTACTTC. Protein: CASSTAPDRGREQYF.

The V gene is TRBV6-5, the J gene TRBJ2-2; 8 bases line up with TRBD1. V lost 2 bases, J lost 7 bases, and 6 bases stayed unmatched. The germline gives CDR1 MNHEY, CDR2 SVGAGI. The CDR3 is 15 residues long. The chain's CDR3 is CASSYDRGGFGELFF. CDR3 nucleotides: TGTGCCAGCAGTTACGACAGGGGAGGTTTCGGGGAGCTGTTTTTT.

The J gene is TRBJ2-5, the V gene TRBV9, with TRBD1 identical over 9 bases. This CDR3 has 14 residues. Germline loops: CDR1 SGDLS, CDR2 YYNGEE. The ends lost 4 bases at V and 5 bases at J; junction bases unmatched: 6. Written as DNA, the CDR3 is TGTGCCAGCAGCCCTTGGACAGGGGAGGAGACCCAGTACTTC. Protein product: CASSPWTGEETQYF.

The chain links TRBV5-1 to TRBJ2-1; D is undetermined. Germline CDR1 and CDR2: SGHRS and YFSETQ. CDR3 length equals 17 residues. V lost 0 bases and J lost 0, with 13 bases in between. In nucleotides, the CDR3 is TGCGCCAGCAGCTTGGAGGCTGCGGCTAGCTCCTACAATGAGCAGTTCTTC. It yields the protein CASSLEAAASSYNEQFF.

The chain is built from TRBV7-9 and TRBJ2-7, with 9 bases identical to TRBD1. This CDR3 is built from 16 residues. Unmatched junction bases numbered 7, after V lost 1 base and J lost 3 bases. Germline V gives CDR1 SEHNR, CDR2 FQNEAQ (reference sequence). This CDR3 is CASSLEQGTGFYEQYF. In DNA, the CDR3 is TGTGCCAGCAGCTTAGAACAAGGGACAGGGTTCTACGAGCAGTACTTC.

This chain joins TRBV4-3 and TRBJ2-7; 12 bases align to TRBD1. Germline V gene sequence: CDR1 LGHNA, CDR2 YSLEER. This CDR3 spans 15 amino acids. V shed 1 base and J 7 bases; nucleotides not matched to a gene: 5. This chain's CDR3 is CASSQVGQGAGEQYF. CDR3 sequence (DNA): TGCGCCAGCAGCCAAGTGGGACAGGGGGCGGGTGAGCAGTACTTC.

The table lists this clone with a count of one. This chain connects TRBV4-1 to TRBJ2-2, with TRBD2 as a possible D gene (5 bases). The germline gives CDR1 MGHRA, CDR2 YSYEKL. The CDR3 extends over 15 amino acids. V lost 0 bases, J lost 6 bases, and 11 bases lay in between. The CDR3 protein is CASSQERAGSGELFF. CDR3 in DNA: TGCGCCAGCAGCCAAGAAAGGGCGGGTTCCGGGGAGCTGTTTTTT.

The chain has TRBV5-1 and TRBJ2-2; D perhaps matches TRBD2 (7 bases). The V end lost 4 bases, the J end lost 5 bases, and 18 bases lay between the germline ends. The CDR3 is 16 amino acids. Germline CDR1 is SGHRS and CDR2 is YFSETQ. Here the CDR3 reads CASSPVQGGGTGELFF. The DNA of the CDR3 is TGCGCCAGCAGCCCCGTACAGGGCGGGGGAACCGGGGAGCTGTTTTTT.

V and J are TRBV7-6 and TRBJ2-1, with TRBD2 identical over 9 bases. Germline V gene data show CDR1 as SGHVS and CDR2 as FNYEAQ. This CDR3 is built from 20 residues. Trimming removed 4 bases from V and 3 bases from J; junction bases left unmatched: 19. The CDR3 loop reads CASSSYFILFSGSHYNEQFF. The CDR3 coding sequence is TGTGCCAGCAGCTCATACTTTATCCTCTTTAGCGGGAGCCACTACAATGAGCAGTTCTTC.

This clone was picked up one time. V usage is TRBV6-5 and J usage is TRBJ2-1; possibly TRBD2 for D (5 bases). Germline V gene data show CDR1 as MNHEY and CDR2 as SVGAGI. The V end lost 2 bases, the J end lost 7 bases, and 6 bases lay between the germline ends. The CDR3 spans 12 residues. Written as DNA, the CDR3 is TGTGCCAGCAGTTACGGGAGTAATGAGCAGTTCTTC. It translates to CASSYGSNEQFF.

The chain is built from TRBV7-8 and TRBJ2-7; D is uncertain. The ends were cut back, 1 base at V and 3 bases at J, with 4 bases in the middle. The CDR3 sequence is 12 residues long. In germline, CDR1 is SGHVS, CDR2 FQNEAQ. Here the CDR3 reads CASSLVLYEQYF. The CDR3 region has the DNA TGTGCCAGCAGCTTAGTTCTCTACGAGCAGTACTTC.

The chain is built from TRBV30 and TRBJ1-6; the match to TRBD1 covers 9 bases. This CDR3 spans 16 amino acids. Unmatched junction bases numbered 15, after V lost 3 bases and J lost 12 bases. Germline CDR1 reads GTSNPN; CDR2 reads SVGIG (reference sequence). CDR3 sequence: CAWSDGTTGGGEPLHF. In DNA, the CDR3 is TGTGCCTGGAGCGATGGGACCACAGGGGGCGGGGAACCCCTCCACTTT.

The chain recombines TRBV4-1 with TRBJ2-2; D possibly corresponds to TRBD2 (6 bases). Germline V gene sequence: CDR1 MGHRA, CDR2 YSYEKL. With 0 bases removed from V and 3 bases from J, the gap between germline ends came to 14 bases. The CDR3 sequence is 17 residues long. This chain's CDR3 is CASSQDWAGNHTGELFF. In nucleotides, the CDR3 is TGCGCCAGCAGCCAAGACTGGGCGGGGAATCACACCGGGGAGCTGTTTTTT.

This chain connects TRBV19 to TRBJ2-1; perhaps TRBD2 as D (5 bases). CDR3 length equals 15 residues. V was clipped by 3 bases and J by 4 bases, with 13 bases between them. The germline V gene encodes CDR1 LNHDA and CDR2 SQIVND (reference sequence). The CDR3, as DNA: TGTGCCAGTAGTATCTCAAGCGGAGCTTACAATGAGCAGTTCTTC. It codes for CASSISSGAYNEQFF. The whole variable domain, remainder taken from reference TRBV19 and TRBJ2-1, is DGGITQSPKYLFRKEGQNVTLSCEQNLNHDAMYWYRQDPGQGLRLIYYSQIVNDFQKGDIAEGYSVSREKKESFPLTVTSAQKNPTAFYLCASSISSGAYNEQFFGPGTRLTVL.

This clone was observed once. V usage is TRBV5-1 and J usage is TRBJ1-2; D gene uncertain. The V gene's germline CDR1 is SGHRS and CDR2 YFSETQ. V lost 3 bases, J lost 6 bases, and 15 bases lay in between. There are 14 residues in the CDR3. CDR3 in amino acids: CASSSRTQQNGYTF. CDR3 in DNA: TGCGCCAGCAGCTCGAGAACTCAGCAGAATGGCTACACCTTC.

The chain has TRBV11-2 and TRBJ2-7; 7 bases are shared with TRBD2. V lost 1 base, J lost 4 bases, and 13 bases stayed unmatched. CDR3 size: 17 residues. Germline CDR1 and CDR2: SGHAT and FQNNGV. DNA of the CDR3: TGTGCCAGCAGCTTAGGGTCCGGACTAGATATCGCGTACGAGCAGTACTTC. Translated, it gives CASSLGSGLDIAYEQYF.

The genes are TRBV5-1 and TRBJ1-1; D is ambiguous. Germline CDR1 SGHRS, CDR2 YFSETQ. The ends were cut back, 0 bases at V and 0 bases at J, with 3 bases in the middle. The CDR3 is made up of 13 amino acids. CDR3 DNA sequence: TGCGCCAGCAGCTTGGGGCTGAACACTGAAGCTTTCTTT. This codes for CASSLGLNTEAFF.

This chain connects TRBV9 to TRBJ2-7, with TRBD2 as a possible D gene (6 bases). The CDR3 consists of 15 residues. The germline gives CDR1 SGDLS, CDR2 YYNGEE. Trimming stripped 2 bases from V and 3 bases from J, with 15 bases between. The CDR3 protein is CASSVSPGEDYEQYF. The CDR3 DNA reads as TGTGCCAGCAGCGTGTCCCCGGGAGAGGACTACGAGCAGTACTTC.

V and J are TRBV6-5 and TRBJ1-3; unclear D gene. Germline V gives CDR1 MNHEY, CDR2 SVGAGI. V was shortened by 4 bases and J by 8 bases, with 18 bases between the two germline ends. The CDR3 extends over 15 amino acids. CDR3 sequence: CASSSTPMVADTIYF. The CDR3 bases are TGTGCCAGCAGTTCAACCCCGATGGTGGCCGACACCATATATTTT.

The CDR3 DNA is TGTGCCAGCAGCCAAGAACCAGGCCCCTACAATGAGCAGTTCTTC. Protein product: CASSQEPGPYNEQFF. The rearrangement joins TRBV4-2 to TRBJ2-1; D is undetermined. Trimming left V 0 bases short and J 2 bases short, with 8 bases between. Germline V gene sequence: CDR1 LGHNA, CDR2 YNFKEQ. The CDR3 has 15 residues.

The rearrangement uses TRBV5-1 and TRBJ2-1; the D gene is possibly TRBD1 (6 bases). CDR3 length: 16 residues. V lost 5 bases to trimming and J lost 4 bases, with 19 bases between them. Germline V gene sequence: CDR1 SGHRS, CDR2 YFSETQ. CDR3 sequence reads: CASSYDSGTRYNEQFF. The DNA of the CDR3 is TGCGCCAGCAGTTACGACTCAGGGACAAGATACAATGAGCAGTTCTTC.

The gene calls are TRBV4-2 and TRBJ1-5; D remains ambiguous. Trimming took 1 base from V and 0 from J, leaving 7 bases between them. From germline, CDR1 is LGHNA and CDR2 YNFKEQ. CDR3 length: 15 residues. The CDR3 loop reads CASSQVVGSNQPQHF. In DNA form, the CDR3 reads TGTGCCAGCAGCCAAGTCGTTGGTAGCAATCAGCCCCAGCATTTT.

The chain combines TRBV5-5 with TRBJ2-5; D may be TRBD2 (6 bases). The CDR3 runs to 16 residues. Germline lookup yields CDR1 SGHKS and CDR2 YYEKEE (reference sequence). Trimming cost V 2 bases and J 1 base, with 15 bases left between them. In DNA form, the CDR3 reads TGTGCCAGCAGCTTACCGGGGCTAGCGCTCCAAGAGACCCAGTACTTC. It yields the protein CASSLPGLALQETQYF.

This chain connects TRBV9 to TRBJ2-1; 9 bases line up with TRBD2. CDR1 is SGDLS, CDR2 YYNGEE, per germline. The CDR3 totals 16 residues. J was trimmed by 5 bases and V by 0 bases; bases with no gene match: 6. The CDR3 sequence is CASSVDLAGRNNEQFF. As DNA, the CDR3 is TGTGCCAGCAGCGTAGACCTAGCGGGGAGGAACAATGAGCAGTTCTTC.